The subject of this entry is one TCR beta chain. Authors' processing steps: Reference gene primer amplification in the assay estimated nucleated cell counts. Produced via immunoSEQ multiplex PCR; TCRdb's table is partial and in-frame only. V and J calls and clone size come straight from that table; D and trimming were deduced from the DNA. The data contain some 42,000 clones, around 81% of them seen just once; the ten biggest clones take up roughly 5%. The sample originates from a study of blood T cell repertoires in COVID-19. Study information: COVID-19 samples collected from the United States, Italy and Spain covered acute and convalescent phases. T cells, B-cell-depleted T cells, or PBMCs supplied cDNA or gDNA.

The junction had 7 bases not matched to a gene; V was cut back by 5 bases and J by 2 bases. The CDR3 extends over 16 amino acids. Germline values: CDR1 MNHNY, CDR2 SVGAGI (reference sequence). This receptor was identified in a man aged 50-59 years with active COVID-19. Sequenced sample: peripheral blood. The chain uses TRBV6-6 and TRBJ1-3; 9 bases are a match to TRBD1. The CDR3 reads CASSTPGQGPGNTIYF. CDR3 sequence (DNA): TGTGCCAGCAGTACACCGGGACAGGGACCTGGAAACACCATATATTTT.